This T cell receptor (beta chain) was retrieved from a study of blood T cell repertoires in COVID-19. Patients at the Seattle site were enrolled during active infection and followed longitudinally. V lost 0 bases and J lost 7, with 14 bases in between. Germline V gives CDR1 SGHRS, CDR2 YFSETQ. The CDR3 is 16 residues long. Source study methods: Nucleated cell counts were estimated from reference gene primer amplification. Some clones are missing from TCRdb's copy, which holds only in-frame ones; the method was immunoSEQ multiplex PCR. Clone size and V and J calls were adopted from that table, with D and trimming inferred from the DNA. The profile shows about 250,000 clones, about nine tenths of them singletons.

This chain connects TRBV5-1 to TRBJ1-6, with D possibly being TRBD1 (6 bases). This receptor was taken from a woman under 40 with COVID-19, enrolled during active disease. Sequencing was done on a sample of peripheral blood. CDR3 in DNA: TGCGCCAGCAGCTTGGAAACAGGAAGGGGGAATTCACCCCTCCACTTT. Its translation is CASSLETGRGNSPLHF.